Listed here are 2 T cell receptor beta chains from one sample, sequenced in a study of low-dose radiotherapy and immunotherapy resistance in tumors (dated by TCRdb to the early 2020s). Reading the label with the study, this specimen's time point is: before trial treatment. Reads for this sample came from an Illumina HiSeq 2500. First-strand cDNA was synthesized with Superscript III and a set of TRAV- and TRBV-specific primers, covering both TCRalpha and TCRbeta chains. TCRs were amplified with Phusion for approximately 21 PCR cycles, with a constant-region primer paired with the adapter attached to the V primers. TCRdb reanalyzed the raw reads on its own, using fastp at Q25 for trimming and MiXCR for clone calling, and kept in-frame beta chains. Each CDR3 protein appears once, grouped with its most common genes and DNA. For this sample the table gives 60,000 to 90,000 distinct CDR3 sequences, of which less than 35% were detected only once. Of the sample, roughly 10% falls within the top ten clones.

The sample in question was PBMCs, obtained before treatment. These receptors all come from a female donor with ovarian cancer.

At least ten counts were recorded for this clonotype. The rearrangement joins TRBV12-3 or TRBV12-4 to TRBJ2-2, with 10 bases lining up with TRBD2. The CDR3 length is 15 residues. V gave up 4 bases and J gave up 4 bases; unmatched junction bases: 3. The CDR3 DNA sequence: TGTGCCAGCAGTTGGACTAGCGGTCCCACCGGGGAGCTGTTTTTT. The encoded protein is CASSWTSGPTGELFF.

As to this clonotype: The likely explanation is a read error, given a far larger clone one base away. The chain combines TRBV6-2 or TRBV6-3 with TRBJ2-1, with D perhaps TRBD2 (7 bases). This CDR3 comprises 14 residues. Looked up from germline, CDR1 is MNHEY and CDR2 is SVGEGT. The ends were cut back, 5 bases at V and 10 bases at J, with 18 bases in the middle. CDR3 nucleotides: TGTGCCAGCAGTAAGGGGGGACTACCTTACGAGCAGTTCTTC. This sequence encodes CASSKGGLPYEQFF.